A single sample is the source of the 23 T cell receptor beta chains below, sequenced in a study of blood T cell repertoires in COVID-19. Sequenced by immunoSEQ multiplex PCR; TCRdb stores in-frame clones only, minus some. Here the sample spans fewer than 200,000 clones, over 75% being singletons. The sequenced sample consisted of peripheral blood. The receptors shown here come from a man aged 65-85 years with acute or convalescent COVID-19.

The chain is built from TRBV19 and TRBJ2-6; TRBD1 is a possible D gene (5 bases). With 7 bases removed from V and 4 bases from J, the gap between germline ends came to 8 bases. In germline, CDR1 is LNHDA, CDR2 SQIVND (reference sequence). This CDR3 is 13 amino acids long. CDR3 amino acids: CASTGSGANVLTF. In nucleotides, the CDR3 is TGTGCCAGTACAGGGTCAGGGGCCAACGTCCTGACTTTC.

The chain combines TRBV6-5 with TRBJ2-5; a weak D match, TRBD2 (6 bases). CDR3 length equals 15 residues. Trimming left V 0 bases short and J 0 bases short, with 8 bases between. Germline CDR1 reads MNHEY; CDR2 reads SVGAGI. This CDR3 reads CASSYSGDYQETQYF. CDR3 bases: TGTGCCAGCAGTTACTCAGGGGACTACCAAGAGACCCAGTACTTC.

J is TRBJ2-4 and V is TRBV19, with TRBD1 matching over 7 bases. The V gene's germline CDR1 is LNHDA and CDR2 SQIVND (reference sequence). V was pared by 6 bases and J by 1 base, with 6 bases of the junction left unmatched. The CDR3 runs to 15 residues. Here the CDR3 reads CASRKTGEAKNIQYF. CDR3 coding DNA: TGTGCCAGTAGGAAAACAGGGGAGGCCAAAAACATTCAGTACTTC.

The chain combines TRBV7-6 with TRBJ2-1, with D unclear. The CDR3 has 15 residues. V shed 5 bases and J shed 2 bases, with 13 bases lying between them. Germline V gene lookup returns CDR1 SGHVS and CDR2 FNYEAQ. The DNA of the CDR3 is TGTGCCAGCAGCCCCCTCTCGGTGGCCTACAATGAGCAGTTCTTC. It is translated as CASSPLSVAYNEQFF.

The V and J genes are TRBV27 and TRBJ1-1; no definite D call. Germline CDR1 and CDR2: MNHEY and SMNVEV (reference sequence). The CDR3 has 13 residues. Deletions cut 4 bases from V and 1 base from J, with 7 bases between. The CDR3 nucleotides are TGTGCCAGCAGTTCAACACCGAACACTGAAGCTTTCTTT. This gives the protein CASSSTPNTEAFF.

The V call is TRBV12-3 or TRBV12-4, the J call TRBJ1-6; D not certain. This CDR3 has 13 residues. Trimming took 2 bases from V and 7 from J, leaving 6 bases between them. For the CDR3, the DNA is TGTGCCAGCAGTTTAAACAGCAATTCACCCCTCCACTTT. Translated, it gives CASSLNSNSPLHF.

This clone has only a few counts. A read error may produce the germline difference seen at one junction end. The chain couples TRBV7-7 to TRBJ2-7, with TRBD1 matching 10 bases. Looked up from germline, CDR1 is SSHAT and CDR2 is FNYEAQ (reference sequence). The CDR3 runs 15 residues. The CDR3 region is CASSLEPGQGYEQYF. In nucleotides, the CDR3 is TGTGCTAGCAGCTTAGAACCGGGACAGGGGTACGAGCAGTACTTC.

This chain connects TRBV7-9 to TRBJ2-4; 11 bases match TRBD2. V was pared by 0 bases and J by 8 bases, with 0 bases of the junction left unmatched. Germline V gene sequence: CDR1 SEHNR, CDR2 FQNEAQ (reference sequence). This CDR3 has 14 amino acids. Here the CDR3 reads CASSLASGRDIQYF. The CDR3 DNA reads as TGTGCCAGCAGCTTAGCTAGCGGGAGGGACATTCAGTACTTC.

The CDR3 DNA sequence: TGTGCTAGTGGTTTGGTAGCGGGAGGGAACACAGATACGCAGTATTTT. Translating gives CASGLVAGGNTDTQYF. The genes are TRBV12-5 and TRBJ2-3; 10 bases line up with TRBD2. CDR1 and CDR2 from the germline V gene are LGHNT and FRNRAP. The CDR3 spans 16 residues. V lost 0 bases to trimming and J lost 2 bases; unmatched junction nucleotides: 2.

This chain links TRBV6-6 with TRBJ1-2; 8 positions agree with TRBD1. The germline CDR1 and CDR2 sequences are MNHNY and SVGAGI (reference sequence). The CDR3 length is 13 residues. V was clipped by 6 bases and J by 8 bases; unmatched bases: 8. The CDR3 sequence is CASSPRTGIGYTF. The CDR3 DNA is TGTGCCAGCAGCCCCCGGACAGGGATCGGCTACACCTTC.

The chain couples TRBV12-3 or TRBV12-4 to TRBJ2-1, with D possibly matching TRBD2 (6 bases). The CDR3 runs to 12 residues. The germline V and J ends were trimmed by 1 base and 10 bases, with 8 bases remaining between them. The CDR3 sequence: CASSLDLAEQFF. CDR3 DNA sequence: TGTGCCAGCAGTTTAGACCTAGCGGAGCAGTTCTTC.

The chain combines TRBV5-1 with TRBJ2-3; no clear D gene. Germline V gene lookup returns CDR1 SGHRS and CDR2 YFSETQ. V dropped 1 base and J dropped 0 bases, with 12 bases sitting between them. The CDR3 is 16 amino acids. The CDR3 DNA sequence: TGCGCCAGCAGCTTGTACGGCGGCCCCAGCACAGATACGCAGTATTTT. It yields the protein CASSLYGGPSTDTQYF.

The V gene is TRBV18, the J gene TRBJ1-3, with D tentatively TRBD1 (5 bases). Germline values: CDR1 KGHSH, CDR2 LQKENI. The CDR3 runs 18 residues. Trimming stripped 1 base from V and 2 bases from J, with 18 bases between. The CDR3 DNA is TGTGCCAGCTCACCACTCACAGAAAAGGGGCTTGCTGGAAACACCATATATTTT. It encodes CASSPLTEKGLAGNTIYF.

The gene calls are TRBV13 and TRBJ2-3; tentative D call: TRBD2 (6 bases). The germline V and J ends were trimmed by 5 bases and 3 bases, with 12 bases remaining between them. Per germline, CDR1 PRHDT and CDR2 FYEKMQ (reference sequence). The length of the CDR3 is 14 residues. CDR3 sequence: CASSPGSGTDTQYF. As DNA, the CDR3 is TGTGCCAGCAGCCCCGGGAGCGGGACAGATACGCAGTATTTT.

The rearrangement links TRBV5-6 to TRBJ1-1, with TRBD1 matching 9 bases. Germline trimming cut 7 bases from V and 4 bases from J; bases unmatched to any gene: 5. CDR1 and CDR2 (germline): SGHDT, YYEEEE. The CDR3 runs 13 residues. CDR3 amino acids: CASRDRASTEAFF. CDR3 sequence (DNA): TGTGCCAGCCGGGACAGGGCATCCACTGAAGCTTTCTTT. Drawing the rest from reference TRBV5-6 and TRBJ1-1, the complete variable domain is DAGVTQSPTHLIKTRGQQVTLRCSPKSGHDTVSWYQQALGQGPQFIFQYYEEEERQRGNFPDRFSGHQFPNYSSELNVNALLLGDSALYLCASRDRASTEAFFGQGTRLTVV.

The CDR3 reads CASSFGRSSGANVLTF. Here the CDR3 DNA reads TGTGCCAGCAGCTTCGGCAGGTCCTCTGGGGCCAACGTCCTGACTTTC. The chain employs TRBV7-9 and TRBJ2-6; D is ambiguous. V shed 3 bases and J shed 0 bases, with 9 bases lying between them. Germline CDR1 and CDR2: SEHNR and FQNEAQ (reference sequence). This CDR3 is 16 amino acids long.

The CDR3: CASRRQSSGNTIYF. CDR3 DNA: TGTGCCAGCAGACGACAAAGCTCTGGAAACACCATATATTTT. The gene calls are TRBV2 and TRBJ1-3; D is undetermined. V was shortened by 6 bases and J by 0 bases, with 9 bases between the two germline ends. CDR3 length: 14 residues. CDR1 is SNHLY, CDR2 FYNNEI, per germline.

In this sample, this clone turned up once. V gene TRBV21-1 combines with J gene TRBJ1-5; TRBD1 is the table's D call, not checked against the DNA. TRBV21-1 is termed a pseudogene. The CDR3 sequence is 17 residues long. For the CDR3, the DNA is TGTGCCAGCAGCAAAATCGGCCCGACAGGGTTGGTTCAGCCCCAGCATTTT. Translated: CASSKIGPTGLVQPQHF.

This chain links TRBV11-3 with TRBJ2-1, with 14 nucleotides matching TRBD2. The CDR3 is made up of 17 amino acids. V lost 5 bases to trimming and J lost 7 bases; unmatched junction nucleotides: 10. Per the germline V gene, CDR1 is SGHNT and CDR2 is YENEEA. In DNA form, the CDR3 reads TGTGCCAGCAGCCTCATAACCGGGACTAGCGGGAGAAATGAGCAGTTCTTC. Translating it yields CASSLITGTSGRNEQFF.

The J gene is TRBJ1-1, the V gene TRBV6-5, with 7 positions matching TRBD1. Germline CDR1 and CDR2: MNHEY and SVGAGI. V was pared by 8 bases and J by 5 bases, with 8 bases of the junction left unmatched. This CDR3 has 13 residues. CDR3 sequence: CASQTGSRTEAFF. The CDR3 DNA reads as TGTGCCAGCCAGACAGGGTCGAGGACTGAAGCTTTCTTT.

V and J are TRBV6-5 and TRBJ2-7; D is unresolved. There are 14 residues in the CDR3. Germline-derived CDR1 and CDR2 are MNHEY and SVGAGI. V gave up 2 bases and J gave up 2 bases, with 10 bases separating them. In DNA form, the CDR3 reads TGTGCCAGCAGTTACGGTGGCGGTCCCTACGAGCAGTACTTC. Translation: CASSYGGGPYEQYF.

The CDR3, as DNA: TGTGCCAGCAACAAGGGGACAGGACGGGGACTGTACCAAGAGACCCAGTACTTC. This sequence encodes CASNKGTGRGLYQETQYF. The chain recombines TRBV2 with TRBJ2-5; TRBD1 aligns across 8 bases. The V gene end was trimmed by 7 bases and the J gene end by 0 bases; junction bases not matched to a gene: 16. The CDR3 sequence is 18 residues long. Looked up from germline, CDR1 is SNHLY and CDR2 is FYNNEI.

The chain has TRBV6-2 or TRBV6-3 and TRBJ2-5; TRBD2 aligns across 7 bases. The CDR3 sequence is 15 residues long. Germline CDR1 is MNHEY and CDR2 is SVGEGT. V lost 5 bases and J lost 3; bases outside the gene matches: 9. The chain's CDR3 is CASSDQLATEETQYF. The CDR3 nucleotides are TGTGCCAGCAGTGACCAACTAGCGACCGAAGAGACCCAGTACTTC.